This T cell receptor beta chain was sequenced in a study of a mutant IDH1 vaccine in newly diagnosed glioma. Study in general: Averaging approximately 40 years of age, treated patients were around 62% male and approximately 40% female. Receipt of radiotherapy, temozolomide, or both preceded the study, and most received both.

Indicated time point: week 47, end of study. The investigators gave 300 ug of mutant IDH1 20-mer peptide in each vaccine dose, together with topical imiquimod. General study results and limits: Patients mounted vaccine-induced immune responses in 93.3% of cases.

The CDR3 contains 11 residues. From germline, CDR1 is MNHEY and CDR2 SVGAGI. Deletions cut 8 bases from V and 1 base from J, with 5 bases between. Comments on this clone: The antigen remains undetermined.

Profiling relied on immunoSEQ multiplex PCR, and the TCRdb table lists in-frame clones only, not all of them. The sample lists nearly 50,000 clones, about 88% seen once, with about 4.3% in the top ten. The input for sequencing was PBMCs, taken from a glioma patient whose treatment included an IDH1 peptide vaccine. This TCR derives from a woman in her 30s with glioma. Some clones in this sample may be carry-over from other donors' samples. The chain combines TRBV6-5 with TRBJ1-2; D is uncertain. CDR3 protein: CASAGNYGYTF. CDR3 sequence (DNA): TGTGCCAGCGCCGGTAACTATGGCTACACCTTC.